This T cell receptor beta chain is from a study of metastatic and nonmetastatic thyroid tumors. Study summary: Both malignant and benign thyroid patients supplied peripheral blood and tumor or nodule tissue samples, across which the repertoires of these patients were then compared.

Patients underwent thyroid surgery, and none had received any treatment before it. TCRdb re-clonotyped the PCR reads through MiXCR. The sample has 49,000 or so clones, 20% to 25% seen once. This clone was seen many times. At one boundary the junction diverges from the germline segment, which might be a read error. This CDR3 contains 15 residues. Germline V gene sequence: CDR1 SGHVS, CDR2 FQNEAQ. The TCR was taken from a male donor with papillary thyroid cancer or a benign thyroid nodule (not recorded which). Some clones in this sample may be carry-over from other donors' samples. This chain uses TRBV7-8 with TRBJ1-1, with D unclear. Source material: blood. The CDR3 protein is CVSSPRGVWGTEAFF. The DNA for the CDR3 is TGTGTCAGCAGCCCCCGTGGGGTCTGGGGCACTGAAGCTTTCTTT. Variable domain in full (rest from reference TRBV7-8 and TRBJ1-1): GAGVSQSPRYKVAKRGQDVALRCDPISGHVSLFWYQQALGQGPEFLTYFQNEAQLDKSGLPSDRFFAERPEGSVSTLKIQRTQQEDSAVYLCVSSPRGVWGTEAFFGQGTRLTVV.